A selection of T cell receptor beta chains follows, all from one sample in a study of glioma-infiltrating T cells after dendritic cell vaccination. TCRdb's copy holds only in-frame clones and misses some; the assay was immunoSEQ multiplex PCR. The table lists about 91,000 clones, 70% to 90% of them singletons, with 2.1% in the top ten. The source material was blood, sampled after dendritic cell vaccination. The receptors derive from a human donor with glioblastoma. CDR3s include the opening cysteine and the closing phenylalanine or tryptophan. The D gene is left open where the match is weak. Clone size, where shown, is once, few, many, or a class for clones that have expanded.

j_call | clone_size | d_call | v_call | cdr3_aa | cdr3_nt
TRBJ1-1 | NA | NA | TRBV13 | CASSRAGHSFLGAFF | TGTGCCAGCAGTCGAGCGGGACACTCCTTCTTAGGGGCTTTCTTT
TRBJ2-2 | NA | TRBD1 | TRBV5-1 | CASSEGQLTGELFF | TGCGCCAGCAGCGAGGGACAGCTCACCGGGGAGCTGTTTTTT
TRBJ2-1 | NA | TRBD2 | TRBV29-1 | CSAAFWGGRGDEQFF | TGCAGCGCCGCGTTTTGGGGAGGGCGAGGGGATGAGCAGTTCTTC
TRBJ2-1 | NA | TRBD1 | TRBV13 | CASSPRVQGALVREQFF | TGTGCCAGCAGCCCCAGAGTTCAGGGGGCGCTTGTTCGTGAGCAGTTCTTC
TRBJ2-1 | NA | TRBD2 | TRBV4-2 | CASSQGMGTSLLQFF | TGTGCCAGCAGCCAAGGAATGGGGACTAGCTTATTGCAGTTCTTC
TRBJ1-3 | NA | NA | TRBV4-1 | CASSVWYQGGNTIYF | TGCGCCAGCAGCGTGTGGTACCAGGGTGGAAACACCATATATTTT
TRBJ2-7 | NA | NA | TRBV6-5 | CASSYTRGKSYEQYF | TGTGCCAGCAGTTACACCAGGGGTAAATCCTACGAGCAGTACTTC
TRBJ2-3 | NA | TRBD2 | TRBV6-1 | CASSVNSGRTDTQYF | TGTGCCAGCAGTGTTAATAGCGGGAGAACAGATACGCAGTATTTT
TRBJ1-4 | NA | NA | TRBV5-1 | CASSSQGFANEKLFF | TGCGCCAGCAGCTCACAGGGATTTGCTAATGAAAAACTGTTTTTT
TRBJ1-4 | once | NA | TRBV19 | CASSNRGGNEKLFF | TGTGCCAGTAGTAATCGGGGGGGGAATGAAAAACTGTTTTTT
TRBJ2-3 | NA | NA | TRBV5-1 | CASSLSTLITDTQYF | TGCGCCAGCAGCTTGTCTACCTTAATCACAGATACGCAGTATTTT
TRBJ1-1 | NA | TRBD1 | TRBV6-5 | CAIQKTGLNTEAFF | TGTGCCATCCAAAAGACAGGGCTGAACACTGAAGCTTTCTTT
TRBJ1-1 | NA | NA | TRBV7-3 | CASSLKWRGKSTEAFF | TGTGCCAGCAGCTTAAAATGGAGGGGAAAAAGCACTGAAGCTTTCTTT
TRBJ2-1 | NA | TRBD2 | TRBV5-5 | CASSRAGTSGNNEQFF | TGTGCCAGCAGCCGTGCCGGGACTAGCGGGAACAATGAGCAGTTCTTC
TRBJ1-2 | NA | TRBD1 | TRBV5-4 | CASSFGTGEAGYTF | TGTGCCAGCAGCTTCGGGACAGGGGAAGCTGGCTACACCTTC
TRBJ1-3 | NA | NA | TRBV28 | CASSKGSTSGNTIYF | TGTGCCAGCAGTAAAGGGAGCACTTCTGGAAACACCATATATTTT
TRBJ1-3 | once | TRBD1 | TRBV13 | CASSPWDRVANTIYF | TGTGCCAGCAGCCCCTGGGACAGGGTGGCGAACACCATATATTTT
TRBJ2-2 | NA | NA | TRBV11-3 | CASSFFSGTNTGELFF | TGTGCCAGCAGCTTTTTCTCCGGTACGAACACCGGGGAGCTGTTTTTT
TRBJ1-1 | NA | NA | TRBV29-1 | CSAETGVNTEAFF | TGCAGCGCAGAGACAGGTGTTAACACTGAAGCTTTCTTT
TRBJ2-3 | once | TRBD2 | TRBV18 | CASSRASGNDPQYF | TGTGCCAGCTCGCGAGCGAGCGGGAACGATCCGCAGTATTTT
TRBJ1-3 | many | NA | TRBV29-1 | CSVDPQGEGNTIYF | TGCAGCGTTGATCCCCAGGGCGAGGGAAACACCATATATTTT
TRBJ1-2 | NA | NA | TRBV7-9 | CASSLAEGTGYTF | TGTGCCAGCAGCTTAGCTGAGGGTACTGGCTACACCTTC
TRBJ2-1 | NA | NA | TRBV7-2 | CASSPPNYSPYNEQFF | TGTGCCAGCAGCCCTCCGAACTATAGCCCCTACAATGAGCAGTTCTTC
TRBJ2-1 | NA | TRBD2 | TRBV6-4 | CASSRTTSGGNNEQFF | TGTGCCAGCAGTCGAACTACTAGCGGAGGAAACAATGAGCAGTTCTTC
TRBJ2-3 | NA | TRBD2 | TRBV4-2 | CASSQDRGGPDTQYF | TGTGCCAGCAGCCAAGATCGGGGGGGCCCAGATACGCAGTATTTT
TRBJ2-1 | NA | NA | TRBV11-2 | CASSLDLTRVEQFF | TGTGCCAGCAGCTTAGATCTAACTCGGGTAGAGCAGTTCTTC
TRBJ2-1 | NA | TRBD2 | TRBV6-5 | CASSYSAGGQDEQFF | TGTGCCAGCAGTTACTCGGCGGGGGGGCAAGATGAGCAGTTCTTC
TRBJ2-3 | NA | TRBD2 | TRBV5-1 | CASSFSGGTDTQYF | TGCGCCAGCAGCTTTAGCGGGGGCACAGATACGCAGTATTTT
TRBJ1-5 | NA | NA | TRBV6-5 | CASSSREGNQPQHF | TGTGCCAGCAGTTCGCGGGAGGGCAATCAGCCCCAGCATTTT
TRBJ1-1 | NA | NA | TRBV5-1 | CASSPRTGDTEAFF | TGCGCCAGCAGCCCCCGGACCGGGGACACTGAAGCTTTCTTT
TRBJ1-2 | NA | NA | TRBV5-4 | CASSLSQKYGYTF | TGTGCCAGCAGCTTGAGTCAGAAATATGGCTACACCTTC
TRBJ1-4 | NA | NA | TRBV5-1 | CASSREDNEKLFF | TGCGCCAGCAGCCGAGAAGATAATGAAAAACTGTTTTTT
TRBJ2-1 | many | NA | TRBV6-1 | CASKDRTSSYNEQFF | TGTGCCAGCAAAGACAGGACTAGCTCCTACAATGAGCAGTTCTTC
TRBJ1-2 | once | TRBD1 | TRBV7-8 | CASSLGPPTGRGYGYTF | TGTGCCAGCAGCTTAGGCCCCCCGACAGGGAGAGGGTATGGCTACACCTTC
TRBJ2-1 | NA | TRBD2 | TRBV5-1 | CASSLEGTSGGNEQFF | TGCGCCAGCAGCTTGGAGGGGACTAGCGGAGGAAATGAGCAGTTCTTC
TRBJ1-5 | NA | NA | TRBV15 | CATSRERAGHSNQPQHF | TGTGCCACCAGCAGAGAAAGAGCTGGTCATAGCAATCAGCCCCAGCATTTT
TRBJ1-2 | NA | NA | TRBV19 | CASSIGGGYTF | TGTGCCAGTAGTATCGGCGGCGGCTACACCTTC
TRBJ2-5 | NA | TRBD2 | TRBV27 | CASSPGTSRQETQYF | TGTGCCAGCAGTCCCGGGACTAGCAGACAAGAGACCCAGTACTTC
TRBJ1-2 | NA | NA | TRBV4-2 | CASSQDRGSVYGYTF | TGTGCCAGCAGCCAAGACAGGGGCTCTGTCTATGGCTACACCTTC
TRBJ2-1 | NA | NA | TRBV5-1 | CASSLTASPYNEQFF | TGCGCCAGCAGCTTGACGGCTAGTCCCTACAATGAGCAGTTCTTC
TRBJ2-7 | NA | NA | TRBV25-1 | CASRSAGYEQYF | TGTGCCAGCAGGTCCGCGGGCTACGAGCAGTACTTC
TRBJ2-2 | NA | TRBD1 | TRBV30 | CAWVADRAGELFF | TGTGCCTGGGTGGCAGACAGGGCCGGGGAGCTGTTTTTT
TRBJ2-2 | NA | TRBD1 | TRBV7-9 | CASSPFTGGITGELFF | TGTGCCAGCAGCCCCTTTACAGGGGGCATCACCGGGGAGCTGTTTTTT
TRBJ2-7 | NA | TRBD1 | TRBV15 | CATSRDRPYEQYF | TGTGCCACCAGCAGGGACAGGCCCTACGAGCAGTACTTC
TRBJ2-5 | many | NA | TRBV19 | CASSKLAEQETQYF | TGTGCCAGTAGTAAGTTAGCAGAACAAGAGACCCAGTACTTC
TRBJ2-5 | few | NA | TRBV29-1 | CSVVPGFQETQYF | TGCAGCGTTGTGCCAGGATTCCAAGAGACCCAGTACTTC
TRBJ1-1 | NA | TRBD1 | TRBV6-5 | CASTKQGIAEAFF | TGTGCCAGCACAAAACAGGGGATCGCTGAAGCTTTCTTT
TRBJ1-3 | NA | NA | TRBV5-1 | CASSPRQFGNTIYF | TGCGCCAGCAGCCCGCGACAGTTCGGAAACACCATATATTTT
TRBJ2-7 | NA | NA | TRBV7-6 | CASSLGGQGSYEQYF | TGTGCCAGCAGCTTAGGTGGGCAGGGGTCCTACGAGCAGTACTTC
TRBJ1-6 | NA | NA | TRBV25-1 | CASSLSTGRSPLHF | TGTGCCAGCAGTCTGTCCACAGGGCGATCACCCCTCCACTTT
TRBJ2-3 | NA | NA | TRBV7-2 | CASSRGLWDTQYF | TGTGCCAGCAGCAGAGGACTATGGGATACGCAGTATTTT
TRBJ2-5 | NA | TRBD2 | TRBV30 | CAWRGRVMSFGKETQYF | TGTGCCTGGAGAGGGAGGGTTATGTCCTTTGGGAAAGAGACCCAGTACTTC
TRBJ1-2 | NA | NA | TRBV5-4 | CASSLDSGYGYTF | TGTGCCAGCAGCTTGGACAGTGGCTATGGCTACACCTTC
TRBJ1-5 | NA | NA | TRBV19 | CASSIGGYSNQPQHF | TGTGCCAGTAGTATCGGGGGTTATAGCAATCAGCCCCAGCATTTT
TRBJ1-3 | NA | NA | TRBV2 | CASSERGGAGNTIYF | TGTGCCAGCAGTGAACGGGGCGGGGCCGGAAACACCATATATTTT
TRBJ2-5 | NA | NA | TRBV4-2 | CASSPPLEQETQYF | TGTGCCAGCAGCCCCCCTCTAGAGCAAGAGACCCAGTACTTC
TRBJ2-1 | NA | TRBD2 | TRBV7-3 | CASSAAGLMVEGEQFF | TGTGCCAGCAGCGCCGCGGGACTAATGGTTGAGGGTGAGCAGTTCTTC
TRBJ1-5 | once | TRBD1 | TRBV6-5 | CASSYLSRGGNQPQHF | TGTGCCAGCAGTTACTTGTCCAGGGGGGGCAATCAGCCCCAGCATTTT